The clone carrying this TCR beta chain was seen a single time. No antigen is known for it. Here immunoSEQ multiplex PCR was the method, and the copy in TCRdb shows in-frame clones only, minus some. In the table there are fewer than 110,000 clones, 88% of which are singletons. This record belongs to a study of T cell responses to AZD1222 COVID-19 vaccine. Turning to the study itself: The analysis combined second doses at about 4 or about 12 weeks.

CDR1 LNHDA and CDR2 SQIVND come from the germline V gene (reference sequence). V lost 5 bases and J 0 bases, leaving 15 bases between the germline ends. The CDR3 is 16 residues long. Overall study results and limits: Repertoires were obtained solely post-peak T cell response. In a largely white British group with more females than males, clonal diversity was possibly underestimated.

This sequence originates from an adult in good health. The V call is TRBV19, the J call TRBJ2-3; D is uncertain. The source was peripheral blood, collected on day 0 of AZD1222 vaccination. The CDR3 DNA reads as TGTGCCAGTAGTGATCCAGGCGCAGGAAGCACAGATACGCAGTATTTT. Translating it yields CASSDPGAGSTDTQYF.